This TCR beta chain was recorded in a study of T cells in Graves' hyperthyroidism and ophthalmopathy. Amplified regions were TCR beta CDR3 sequences from RNA transcripts. Primed by the HTBI set, a first-round RT-PCR was run on the TCR CDR3. Using its own MiXCR run on the multiplex PCR reads, TCRdb lists one record per CDR3 protein. The profile shows roughly 280,000 distinct CDR3 sequences, 15% to 20% of them singletons. Germline lookup yields CDR1 DFQATT and CDR2 SNEGSKA (reference sequence). The CDR3 is 15 amino acids. Trimming pared 3 bases from V and 9 bases from J, leaving 20 bases between. This clonotype was detected a few times.

V usage is TRBV20-1 and J usage is TRBJ1-4; no firm D call. The receptor comes from a woman in her sixties with Graves' ophthalmopathy. Input material: blood. The CDR3 nucleotides read TGCAGTGCTAGTGGCCTCAAGGGAGAGTCGAAAAAACTGTTTTTT. Translating it yields CSASGLKGESKKLFF.